The 6 T cell receptor beta chains listed next were all sequenced from one sample in a study of blood T cell repertoires in COVID-19. Only in-frame clones appear in the TCRdb table, and some are missing; sequencing was by immunoSEQ multiplex PCR. Of roughly 280,000 clones in the sample, roughly 80% were seen once. The sequencing input was peripheral blood. The receptors shown here come from a man between 60 and 70 years old with acute or convalescent COVID-19.

The chain is built from TRBV7-8 and TRBJ1-2; TRBD1 is a possible D gene (5 bases). Germline CDR1 is SGHVS and CDR2 is FQNEAQ. V lost 5 bases and J 2 bases, leaving 12 bases between the germline ends. This CDR3 is built from 14 residues. The CDR3 region is CASSPTGGNYGYTF. The CDR3 nucleotides are TGTGCCAGCAGCCCGACGGGGGGAAACTATGGCTACACCTTC.

V is TRBV29-1 and J is TRBJ2-5; tentative D call: TRBD2 (7 bases). The V gene's germline CDR1 is SQVTM and CDR2 ANQGSEA. V lost 6 bases to trimming and J lost 1 base, with 15 bases between them. The CDR3 is made up of 14 amino acids. Here the CDR3 DNA reads TGCAGCGTCCTCCAGGGGAGGGGCCAAGAGACCCAGTACTTC. This codes for CSVLQGRGQETQYF.

V and J are TRBV6-2 or TRBV6-3 and TRBJ2-7; possibly TRBD2 for D (6 bases). Germline assignment: CDR1 MNHEY and CDR2 SVGEGT. V was clipped by 2 bases and J by 3 bases, with 17 bases between them. The CDR3 totals 16 residues. The CDR3 reads CASSYGPAGTGYEQYF. As DNA, the CDR3 is TGTGCCAGCAGTTACGGGCCTGCGGGGACGGGCTACGAGCAGTACTTC.

V usage is TRBV5-6 and J usage is TRBJ2-2, with a tentative D call TRBD2 (6 bases). The CDR3 is 14 residues long. Per germline, CDR1 SGHDT and CDR2 YYEEEE. The V end was cut by 3 bases, the J end by 5 bases, with 11 bases between. This chain's CDR3 is CASSWDLGTGELFF. The CDR3 DNA reads as TGTGCCAGCAGCTGGGACTTGGGGACCGGGGAGCTGTTTTTT. Full variable domain (outside the CDR3, taken from reference TRBV5-6 and TRBJ2-2): DAGVTQSPTHLIKTRGQQVTLRCSPKSGHDTVSWYQQALGQGPQFIFQYYEEEERQRGNFPDRFSGHQFPNYSSELNVNALLLGDSALYLCASSWDLGTGELFFGEGSRLTVL.

The V gene is TRBV7-9, the J gene TRBJ2-3; D is possibly TRBD2 (6 bases). The V gene lost 1 base and the J gene lost 4 bases, with 9 bases spanning the gap. CDR3 length equals 14 residues. CDR1 is SEHNR and CDR2 is FQNEAQ in the germline V gene (reference sequence). CDR3 coding DNA: TGTGCCAGCAGCTTAGGGGGAGGAGCAGATACGCAGTATTTT. Translation gives CASSLGGGADTQYF. Together with reference TRBV7-9 and TRBJ2-3, the CDR3 gives the full variable domain: DTGVSQNPRHKITKRGQNVTFRCDPISEHNRLYWYRQTLGQGPEFLTYFQNEAQLEKSRLLSDRFSAERPKGSFSTLEIQRTEQGDSAMYLCASSLGGGADTQYFGPGTRLTVL.

The chain links TRBV5-1 to TRBJ2-3, with TRBD1 matching over 7 bases. V shed 4 bases and J 1 base; nucleotides not matched to a gene: 6. This CDR3 is 15 amino acids long. Germline V gene lookup returns CDR1 SGHRS and CDR2 YFSETQ. The CDR3 DNA follows: TGCGCCAGCAGCCCCGTGACAGGGCGCACAGATACGCAGTATTTT. It encodes CASSPVTGRTDTQYF.